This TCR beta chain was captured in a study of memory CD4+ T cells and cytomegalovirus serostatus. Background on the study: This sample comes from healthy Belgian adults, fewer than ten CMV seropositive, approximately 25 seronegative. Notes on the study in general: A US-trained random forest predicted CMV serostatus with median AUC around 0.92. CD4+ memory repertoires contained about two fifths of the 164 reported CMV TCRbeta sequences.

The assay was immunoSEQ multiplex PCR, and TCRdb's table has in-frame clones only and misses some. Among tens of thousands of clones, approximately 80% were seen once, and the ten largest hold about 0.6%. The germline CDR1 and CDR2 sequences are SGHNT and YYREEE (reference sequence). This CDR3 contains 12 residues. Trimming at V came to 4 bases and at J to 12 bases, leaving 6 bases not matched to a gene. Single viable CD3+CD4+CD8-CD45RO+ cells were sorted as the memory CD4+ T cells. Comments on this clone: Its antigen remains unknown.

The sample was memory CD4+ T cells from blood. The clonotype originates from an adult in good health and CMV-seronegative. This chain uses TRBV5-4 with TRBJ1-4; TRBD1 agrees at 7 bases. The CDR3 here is CASSATGDELFF. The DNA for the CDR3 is TGTGCCAGCAGCGCCACAGGGGACGAACTGTTTTTT.